Sequencing of this T cell receptor (beta chain) was carried out in a study of blood T cell repertoires in COVID-19. On the study more broadly: The analysed material was cDNA or gDNA that came from T cells, B-cell-depleted T cells, or PBMCs.

Original analysis: Estimation of nucleated cell counts was performed using reference gene primer amplification. Clones were read by immunoSEQ multiplex PCR, and TCRdb kept only the in-frame ones, dropping some. For V, J and clone size, that table is used; D and trimming come from the DNA. The table lists around 250,000 clones, approximately 88% of them singletons. V lost 9 bases, J lost 6 bases, and 8 bases lay in between. CDR3 length equals 11 residues. Germline V gene lookup returns CDR1 KGHDR and CDR2 SFDVKD. This sequence joins TRBV24-1 and TRBJ2-1; D gene unclear. The sequence derives from an older woman with COVID-19, enrolled during active disease. Sample: peripheral blood. The CDR3 here is CATYGGNEQFF. DNA of the CDR3: TGTGCCACCTATGGCGGCAATGAGCAGTTCTTC.